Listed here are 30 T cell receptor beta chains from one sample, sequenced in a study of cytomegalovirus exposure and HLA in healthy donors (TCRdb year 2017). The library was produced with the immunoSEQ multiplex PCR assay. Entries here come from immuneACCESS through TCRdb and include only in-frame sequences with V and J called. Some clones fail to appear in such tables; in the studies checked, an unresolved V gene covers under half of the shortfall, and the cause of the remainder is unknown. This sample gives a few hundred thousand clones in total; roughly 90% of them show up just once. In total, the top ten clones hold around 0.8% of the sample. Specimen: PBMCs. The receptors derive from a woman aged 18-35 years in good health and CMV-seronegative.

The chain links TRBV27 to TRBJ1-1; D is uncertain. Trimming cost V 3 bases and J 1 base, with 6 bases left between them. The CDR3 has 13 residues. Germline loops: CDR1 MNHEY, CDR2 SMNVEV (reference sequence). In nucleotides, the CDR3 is TGTGCCAGCAGTTTTGACAAGAACACTGAAGCTTTCTTT. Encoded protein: CASSFDKNTEAFF.

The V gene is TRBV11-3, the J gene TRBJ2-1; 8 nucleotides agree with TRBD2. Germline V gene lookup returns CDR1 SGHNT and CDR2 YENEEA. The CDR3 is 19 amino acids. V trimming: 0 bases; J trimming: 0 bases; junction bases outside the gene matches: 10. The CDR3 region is CASSLERLAGRSSYNEQFF. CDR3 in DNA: TGTGCCAGCAGCTTAGAAAGGCTAGCGGGTCGTAGCTCCTACAATGAGCAGTTCTTC.

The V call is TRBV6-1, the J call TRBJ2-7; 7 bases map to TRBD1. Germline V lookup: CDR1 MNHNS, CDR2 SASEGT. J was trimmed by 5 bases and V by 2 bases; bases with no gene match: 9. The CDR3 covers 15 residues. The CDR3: CASSERTGLANEQYF. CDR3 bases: TGTGCCAGCAGTGAAAGGACAGGATTGGCCAACGAGCAGTACTTC.

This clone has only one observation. The CDR3: CSVEGLSAQETQYF. CDR3 nucleotide sequence: TGCAGCGTTGAGGGACTAAGCGCGCAAGAGACCCAGTACTTC. The genes are TRBV29-1 and TRBJ2-5; TRBD2 matches at 7 bases. CDR1 is SQVTM, CDR2 ANQGSEA, per germline. Losses at the gene ends were 3 bases for V and 2 bases for J; bases not matched to a gene: 6. This CDR3 comprises 14 residues.

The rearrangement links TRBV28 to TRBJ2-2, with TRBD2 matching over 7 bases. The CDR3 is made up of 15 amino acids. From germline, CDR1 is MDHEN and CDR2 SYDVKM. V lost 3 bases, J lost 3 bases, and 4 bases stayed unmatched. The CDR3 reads CASSFSRGYTGELFF. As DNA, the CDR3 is TGTGCCAGCAGTTTTTCGCGGGGGTACACCGGGGAGCTGTTTTTT.

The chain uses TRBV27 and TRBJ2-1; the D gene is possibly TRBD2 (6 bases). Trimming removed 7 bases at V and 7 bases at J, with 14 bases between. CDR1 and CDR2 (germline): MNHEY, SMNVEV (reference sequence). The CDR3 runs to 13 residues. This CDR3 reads CASTVGRTNEQFF. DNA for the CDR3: TGTGCCAGCACCGTAGGGAGGACTAATGAGCAGTTCTTC.

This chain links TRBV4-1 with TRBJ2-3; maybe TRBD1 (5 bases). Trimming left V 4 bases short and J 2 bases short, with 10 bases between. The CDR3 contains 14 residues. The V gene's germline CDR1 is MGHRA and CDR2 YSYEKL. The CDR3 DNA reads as TGCGCCAGCAGCCCTGGACAAGTCACAGATACGCAGTATTTT. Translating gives CASSPGQVTDTQYF.

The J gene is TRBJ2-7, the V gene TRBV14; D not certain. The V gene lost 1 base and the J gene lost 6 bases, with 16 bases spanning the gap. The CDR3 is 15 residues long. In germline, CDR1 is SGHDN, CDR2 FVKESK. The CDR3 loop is CASSQGLVGSREQYF. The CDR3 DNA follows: TGTGCCAGCAGCCAAGGGCTAGTCGGGTCACGCGAGCAGTACTTC.

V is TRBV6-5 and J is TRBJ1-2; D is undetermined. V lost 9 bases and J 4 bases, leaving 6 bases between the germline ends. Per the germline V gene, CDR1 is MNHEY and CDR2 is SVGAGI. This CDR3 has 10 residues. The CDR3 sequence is CARTVYGYTF. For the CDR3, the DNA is TGTGCCAGGACTGTCTATGGCTACACCTTC.

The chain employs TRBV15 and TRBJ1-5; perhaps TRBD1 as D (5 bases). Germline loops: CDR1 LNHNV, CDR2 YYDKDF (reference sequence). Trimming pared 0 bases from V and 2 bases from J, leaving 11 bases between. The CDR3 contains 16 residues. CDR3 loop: CATSRDGGVRNQPQHF. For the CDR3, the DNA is TGTGCCACCAGCAGAGATGGAGGGGTACGCAATCAGCCCCAGCATTTT.

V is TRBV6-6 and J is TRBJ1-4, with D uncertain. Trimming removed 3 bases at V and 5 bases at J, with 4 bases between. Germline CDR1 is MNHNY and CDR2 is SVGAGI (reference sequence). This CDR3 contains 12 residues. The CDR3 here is CASSYPNEKLFF. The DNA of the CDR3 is TGTGCCAGCAGTTATCCAAATGAAAAACTGTTTTTT.

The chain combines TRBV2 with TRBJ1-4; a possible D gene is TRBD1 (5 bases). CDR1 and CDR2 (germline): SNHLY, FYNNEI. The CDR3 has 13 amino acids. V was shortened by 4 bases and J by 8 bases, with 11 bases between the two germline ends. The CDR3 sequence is CASSGQGGEKLFF. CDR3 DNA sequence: TGTGCCAGCAGTGGTCAGGGTGGGGAAAAACTGTTTTTT.

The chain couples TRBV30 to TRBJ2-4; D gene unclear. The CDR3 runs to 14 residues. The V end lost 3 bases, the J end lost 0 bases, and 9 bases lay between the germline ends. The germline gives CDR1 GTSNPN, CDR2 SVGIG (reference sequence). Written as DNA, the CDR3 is TGTGCCTGGAGGAGCGAAGAAGCCAAAAACATTCAGTACTTC. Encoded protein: CAWRSEEAKNIQYF.

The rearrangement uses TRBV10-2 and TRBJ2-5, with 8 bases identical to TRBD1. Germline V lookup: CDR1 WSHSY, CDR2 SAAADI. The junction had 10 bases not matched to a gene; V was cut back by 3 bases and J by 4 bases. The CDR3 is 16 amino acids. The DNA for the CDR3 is TGCGCCAGCAGTGAAACTTTAGGAACAGGGGGAGAGACCCAGTACTTC. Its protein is CASSETLGTGGETQYF.

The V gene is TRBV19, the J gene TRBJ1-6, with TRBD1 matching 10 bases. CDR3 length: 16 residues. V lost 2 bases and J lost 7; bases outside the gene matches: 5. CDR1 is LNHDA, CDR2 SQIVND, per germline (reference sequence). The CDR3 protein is CASSIWDRGENSPLHF. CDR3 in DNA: TGTGCCAGTAGTATATGGGACAGGGGCGAAAATTCACCCCTCCACTTT. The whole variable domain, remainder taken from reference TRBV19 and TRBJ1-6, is DGGITQSPKYLFRKEGQNVTLSCEQNLNHDAMYWYRQDPGQGLRLIYYSQIVNDFQKGDIAEGYSVSREKKESFPLTVTSAQKNPTAFYLCASSIWDRGENSPLHFGNGTRLTVT.

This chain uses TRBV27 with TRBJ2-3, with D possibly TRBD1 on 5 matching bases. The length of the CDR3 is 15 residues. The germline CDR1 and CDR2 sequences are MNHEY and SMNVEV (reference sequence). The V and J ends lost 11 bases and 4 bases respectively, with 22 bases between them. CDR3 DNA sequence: TGTGCCGCCCGTCCGGGCCAGGGTTACCCAGATACGCAGTATTTT. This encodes CAARPGQGYPDTQYF.

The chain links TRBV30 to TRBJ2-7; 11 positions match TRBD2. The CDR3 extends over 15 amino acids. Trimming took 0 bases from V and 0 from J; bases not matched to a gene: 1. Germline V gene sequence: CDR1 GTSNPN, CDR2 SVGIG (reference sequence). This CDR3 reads CAWSVLAGASYEQYF. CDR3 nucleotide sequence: TGTGCCTGGAGTGTACTAGCGGGAGCCTCCTACGAGCAGTACTTC.

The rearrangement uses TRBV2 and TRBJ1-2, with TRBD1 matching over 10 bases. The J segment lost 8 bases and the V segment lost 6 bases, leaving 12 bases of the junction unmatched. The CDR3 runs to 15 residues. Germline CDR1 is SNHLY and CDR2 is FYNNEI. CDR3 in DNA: TGTGCCAGCAGCCGGGACAGGGGATTTCTTGGCGGCTACACCTTC. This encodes CASSRDRGFLGGYTF.

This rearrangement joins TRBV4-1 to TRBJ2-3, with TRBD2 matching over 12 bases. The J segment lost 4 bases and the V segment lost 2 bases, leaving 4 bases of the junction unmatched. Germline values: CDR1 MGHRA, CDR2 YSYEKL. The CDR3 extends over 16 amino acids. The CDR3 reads CASSQPSSGGADTQYF. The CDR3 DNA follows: TGCGCCAGCAGCCAACCTTCTAGCGGGGGGGCAGATACGCAGTATTTT.

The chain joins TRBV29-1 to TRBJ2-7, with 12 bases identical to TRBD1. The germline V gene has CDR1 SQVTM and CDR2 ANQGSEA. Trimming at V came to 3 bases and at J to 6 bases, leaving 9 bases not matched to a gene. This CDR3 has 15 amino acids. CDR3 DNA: TGCAGCGTTGACGGGGGACAGGGGGCGATGGGCGAGCAGTACTTC. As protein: CSVDGGQGAMGEQYF.

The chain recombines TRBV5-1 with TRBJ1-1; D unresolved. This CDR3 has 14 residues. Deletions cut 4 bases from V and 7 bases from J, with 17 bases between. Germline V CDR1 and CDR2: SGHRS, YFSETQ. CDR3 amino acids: CASSPGPREDEAFF. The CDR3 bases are TGCGCCAGCAGCCCCGGGCCCCGGGAAGATGAAGCTTTCTTT.

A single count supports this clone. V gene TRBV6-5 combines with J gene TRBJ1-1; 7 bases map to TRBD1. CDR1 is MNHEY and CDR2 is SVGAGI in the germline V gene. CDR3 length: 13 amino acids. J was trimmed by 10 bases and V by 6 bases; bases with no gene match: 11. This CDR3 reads CASSQNRGRRAFF. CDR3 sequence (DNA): TGTGCCAGCAGCCAAAACAGGGGTCGGAGAGCTTTCTTT.

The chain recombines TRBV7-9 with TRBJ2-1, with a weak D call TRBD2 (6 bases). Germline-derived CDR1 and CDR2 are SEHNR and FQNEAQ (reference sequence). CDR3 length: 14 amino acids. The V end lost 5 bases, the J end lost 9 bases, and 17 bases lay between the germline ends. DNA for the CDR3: TGTGCCAGCAGCCTCCGGGGTGGGGAGGCTGAGCAGTTCTTC. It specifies CASSLRGGEAEQFF.

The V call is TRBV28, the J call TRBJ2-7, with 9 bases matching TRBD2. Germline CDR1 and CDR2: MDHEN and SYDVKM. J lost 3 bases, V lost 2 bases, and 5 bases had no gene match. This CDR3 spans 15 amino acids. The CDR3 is CASSLGREGSYEQYF. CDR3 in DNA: TGTGCCAGCAGTTTAGGGCGGGAGGGTAGCTACGAGCAGTACTTC.

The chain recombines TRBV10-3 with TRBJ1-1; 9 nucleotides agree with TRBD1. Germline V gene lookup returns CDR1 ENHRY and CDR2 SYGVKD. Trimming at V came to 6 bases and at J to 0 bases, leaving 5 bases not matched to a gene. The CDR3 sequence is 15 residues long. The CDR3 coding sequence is TGTGCCATCAGCCTGGGACAGGGCATGAACACTGAAGCTTTCTTT. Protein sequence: CAISLGQGMNTEAFF.

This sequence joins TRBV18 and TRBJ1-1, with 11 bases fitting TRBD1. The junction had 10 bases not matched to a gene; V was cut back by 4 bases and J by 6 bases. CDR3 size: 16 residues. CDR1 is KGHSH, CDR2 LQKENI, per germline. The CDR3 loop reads CASSQTGQGAMSEAFF. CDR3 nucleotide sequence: TGTGCCAGCTCACAAACTGGACAGGGGGCAATGTCTGAAGCTTTCTTT.

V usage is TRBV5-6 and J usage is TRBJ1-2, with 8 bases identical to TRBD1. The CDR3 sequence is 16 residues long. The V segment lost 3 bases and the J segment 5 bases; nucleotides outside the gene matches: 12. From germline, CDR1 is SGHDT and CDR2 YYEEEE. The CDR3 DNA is TGTGCCAGCAGCTCCAATCCACAGGGGGTCCTTTATGGCTACACCTTC. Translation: CASSSNPQGVLYGYTF.

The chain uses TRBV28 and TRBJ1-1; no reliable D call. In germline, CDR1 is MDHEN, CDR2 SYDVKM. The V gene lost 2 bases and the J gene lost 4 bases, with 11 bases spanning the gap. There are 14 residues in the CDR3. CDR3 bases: TGTGCCAGCAGTTTACGCGCCCGCGGCACTGAAGCTTTCTTT. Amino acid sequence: CASSLRARGTEAFF.

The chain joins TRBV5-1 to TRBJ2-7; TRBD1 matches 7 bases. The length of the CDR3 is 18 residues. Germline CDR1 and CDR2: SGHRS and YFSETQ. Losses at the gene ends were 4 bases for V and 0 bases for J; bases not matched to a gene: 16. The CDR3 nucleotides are TGCGCCAGCAGCGCCGGGGACAGCTCCTTGCTTTTCTCCTACGAGCAGTACTTC. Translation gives CASSAGDSSLLFSYEQYF.

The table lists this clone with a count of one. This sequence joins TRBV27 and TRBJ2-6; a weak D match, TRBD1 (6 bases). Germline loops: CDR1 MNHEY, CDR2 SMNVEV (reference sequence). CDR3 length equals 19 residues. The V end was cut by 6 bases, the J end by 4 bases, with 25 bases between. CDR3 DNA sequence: TGTGCCAGCAGCCCCAAGGGGGACAAGTCTCCTGTCGGGGCCAACGTCCTGACTTTC. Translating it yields CASSPKGDKSPVGANVLTF.